The sequence of this TCR beta chain was determined in a study of T cell responses to AZD1222 COVID-19 vaccine. There are 13 residues in the CDR3. Per germline, CDR1 MNHEY and CDR2 SVGAGI. The V segment lost 6 bases and the J segment 4 bases; nucleotides outside the gene matches: 3. This clone was seen only once. Antigen unknown. Study conclusions and caveats: Two doses of AZD1222 preceded a rise in Spike-specific TCR breadth and depth.

TCRdb's copy holds only in-frame clones and misses some; the assay was immunoSEQ multiplex PCR. The sample yields about 180,000 clones, around 89% seen once. The V call is TRBV6-5, the J call TRBJ2-3; TRBD1 matches at 8 bases. The clonotype comes from an adult who received the AZD1222 COVID-19 vaccine. Specimen: peripheral blood, collected 28 days after the second AZD1222 dose. The CDR3 protein is CASRGQVADTQYF. The CDR3 region has the DNA TGTGCCAGCAGGGGACAGGTCGCAGATACGCAGTATTTT.